Sequencing of this T cell receptor beta chain was carried out in a study of T cells in Graves' hyperthyroidism and ophthalmopathy. On the study more broadly: At initial diagnosis, before any treatment had begun, peripheral blood was obtained. Study-wide results and limits: Most thyroid clonotypes with frequency above 0.001 were detected in blood. In the analysis, a 13 V-J model separated ophthalmopathy from stable hyperthyroidism.

Each diagnosis was grounded in clinical symptoms, serum thyroxine and TRAb, thyroid ultrasound, and orbital computed tomography. The V and J ends lost 2 bases and 3 bases respectively, with 11 bases between them. The CDR3 extends over 14 amino acids. TCR beta CDR3 sequences were amplified from RNA transcripts. The TCR CDR3 was amplified in a first-round RT-PCR using the HTBI primer set. A single record per CDR3 protein comes from TCRdb applying MiXCR to the multiplex PCR reads. The data hold 400,000 to 550,000 distinct CDR3 sequences, with around 24% observed a single time. For this clonotype: The antigen remains unidentified.

The source is a woman younger than 45 with Graves' ophthalmopathy. The chain employs TRBV12-3 or TRBV12-4 and TRBJ2-7, with D maybe TRBD2 (5 bases). Sequencing was carried out using blood. CDR3 protein: CASSLNGKFYEQYF. In DNA, the CDR3 is TGTGCCAGCAGTTTAAACGGGAAGTTCTACGAGCAGTACTTC.